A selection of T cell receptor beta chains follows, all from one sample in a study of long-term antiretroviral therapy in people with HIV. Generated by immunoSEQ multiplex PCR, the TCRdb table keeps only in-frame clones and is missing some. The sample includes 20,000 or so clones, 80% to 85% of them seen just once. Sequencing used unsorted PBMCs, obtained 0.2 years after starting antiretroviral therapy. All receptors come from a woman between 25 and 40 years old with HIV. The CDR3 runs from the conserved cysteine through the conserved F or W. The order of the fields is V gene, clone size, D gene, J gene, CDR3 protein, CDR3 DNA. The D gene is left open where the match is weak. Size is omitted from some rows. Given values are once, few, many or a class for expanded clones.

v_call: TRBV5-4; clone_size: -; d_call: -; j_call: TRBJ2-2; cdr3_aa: CASSFPGPSNTGELFF; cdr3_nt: TGTGCCAGCAGCTTTCCGGGACCGTCGAACACCGGGGAGCTGTTTTTT
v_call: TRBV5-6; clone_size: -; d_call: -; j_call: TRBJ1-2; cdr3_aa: CASSFLSSNYGYTF; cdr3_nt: TGTGCCAGCAGCTTCCTAAGCTCTAACTATGGCTACACCTTC
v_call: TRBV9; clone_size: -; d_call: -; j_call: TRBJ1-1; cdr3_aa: CASSVEPRVGTEAFF; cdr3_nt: TGTGCCAGCAGCGTAGAACCCAGGGTAGGTACTGAAGCTTTCTTT
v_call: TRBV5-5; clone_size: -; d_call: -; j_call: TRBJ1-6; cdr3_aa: CASSQDTVRGSPLHF; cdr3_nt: TGTGCCAGCAGCCAGGACACGGTTCGTGGTTCACCCCTCCACTTT
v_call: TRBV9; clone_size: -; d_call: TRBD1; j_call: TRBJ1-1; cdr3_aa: CASSGTGGGTEAFF; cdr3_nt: TGTGCCAGCAGCGGGACAGGGGGAGGCACTGAAGCTTTCTTT
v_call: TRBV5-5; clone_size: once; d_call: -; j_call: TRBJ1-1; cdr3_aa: CASSLGTGITEAFF; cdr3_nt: TGTGCCAGCAGCTTGGGCACAGGGATTACTGAAGCTTTCTTT
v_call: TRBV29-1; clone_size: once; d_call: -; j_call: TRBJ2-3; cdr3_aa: CSVESLSYRETDTQYF; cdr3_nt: TGCAGCGTTGAATCTCTGTCCTATAGGGAGACAGATACGCAGTATTTT
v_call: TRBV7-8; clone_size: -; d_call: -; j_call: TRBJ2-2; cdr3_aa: CASSGSRTGELFF; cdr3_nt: TGTGCCAGCAGCGGATCGAGGACCGGGGAGCTGTTTTTT
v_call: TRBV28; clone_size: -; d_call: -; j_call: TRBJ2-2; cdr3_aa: CASSLGVQYTGELFF; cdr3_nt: TGTGCCAGCAGTTTGGGGGTCCAATACACCGGGGAGCTGTTTTTT
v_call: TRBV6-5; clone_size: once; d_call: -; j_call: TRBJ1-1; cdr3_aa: CASSYVGMGNAFF; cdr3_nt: TGTGCCAGCAGTTACGTGGGTATGGGTAATGCTTTCTTT
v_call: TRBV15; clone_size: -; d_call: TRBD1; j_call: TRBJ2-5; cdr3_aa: CATSRDRGGLQETQYF; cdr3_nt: TGTGCCACCAGCAGAGATCGAGGGGGCCTACAAGAGACCCAGTACTTC
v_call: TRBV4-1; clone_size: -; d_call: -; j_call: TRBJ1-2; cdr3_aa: CASSQDRVTGYTF; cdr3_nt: TGCGCCAGCAGCCAAGACAGGGTGACTGGCTACACCTTC
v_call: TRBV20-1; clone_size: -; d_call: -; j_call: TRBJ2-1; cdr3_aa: CSAGDNEQFF; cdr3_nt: TGCAGTGCTGGGGACAATGAGCAGTTCTTC
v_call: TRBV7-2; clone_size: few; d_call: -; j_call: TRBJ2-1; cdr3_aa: CASSFRGTTDNEQFF; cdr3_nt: TGTGCCAGCAGCTTTCGGGGAACCACGGACAATGAGCAGTTCTTC
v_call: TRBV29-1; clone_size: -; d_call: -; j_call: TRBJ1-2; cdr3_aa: CSARHGGQRGYTF; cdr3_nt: TGCAGCGCCCGGCACGGTGGCCAGCGTGGCTACACCTTC
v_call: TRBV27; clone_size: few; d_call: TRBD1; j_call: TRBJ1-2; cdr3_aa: CASSFAGGYNYGYTF; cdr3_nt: TGTGCCAGCAGTTTCGCAGGGGGATATAACTATGGCTACACCTTC
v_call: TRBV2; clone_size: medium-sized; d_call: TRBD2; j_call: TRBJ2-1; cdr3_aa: CASIGTSGYNEQFF; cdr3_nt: TGTGCCAGCATCGGGACTAGCGGGTACAATGAGCAGTTCTTC
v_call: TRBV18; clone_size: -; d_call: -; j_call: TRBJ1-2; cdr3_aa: CASSPDRNYGYTF; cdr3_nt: TGTGCCAGCTCACCAGACAGGAACTATGGCTACACCTTC
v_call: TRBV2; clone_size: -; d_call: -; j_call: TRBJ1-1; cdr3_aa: CASSAQGGNTEAFF; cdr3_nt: TGTGCCAGCAGTGCACAGGGCGGGAACACTGAAGCTTTCTTT
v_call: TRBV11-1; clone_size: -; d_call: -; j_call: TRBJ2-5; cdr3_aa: CASSIDLTENLVWTQYF; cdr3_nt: TGTGCCAGCAGCATAGACCTTACAGAGAACCTCGTGTGGACCCAGTACTTC
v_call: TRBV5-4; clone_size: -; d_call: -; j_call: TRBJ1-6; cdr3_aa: CASSSRFGGSSYNSPLHF; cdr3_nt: TGTGCCAGCAGCTCACGTTTTGGGGGGAGTTCCTATAATTCACCCCTCCACTTT
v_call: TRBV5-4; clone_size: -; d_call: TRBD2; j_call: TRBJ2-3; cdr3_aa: CASSLVLAGTSTDTQYF; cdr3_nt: TGTGCCAGCAGCTTGGTTCTAGCGGGGACCAGCACAGATACGCAGTATTTT